This T cell receptor (beta chain) was found in a study of blood T cell repertoires in COVID-19. Study-level information: Spain, Italy and the United States supplied samples that represented acute and convalescent COVID-19. The analysed material was cDNA or gDNA that came from T cells, B-cell-depleted T cells, or PBMCs.

As originally analysed: Reference gene primers were amplified, and this amplification served to estimate nucleated cell counts. The data were produced by immunoSEQ multiplex PCR, yet TCRdb's version contains in-frame clones alone and is incomplete. V, J and clone size are those of that table, while D and trimming were read from the DNA. This sample yields fewer than 300,000 clones, of which just under 90% are seen a single time; 6.3% belongs to the top ten. Trimming left V 5 bases short and J 3 bases short, with 8 bases between. The CDR3 is 12 amino acids. Germline V CDR1 and CDR2: MNHEY, SMNVEV (reference sequence).

J is TRBJ2-7 and V is TRBV27; weak D call: TRBD1 (5 bases). This receptor was taken from a woman between 50 and 59 years old with COVID-19, enrolled during active disease. Sample: peripheral blood. CDR3 protein: CASSGRDYEQYF. For the CDR3, the DNA is TGTGCCAGCAGTGGCAGGGACTACGAGCAGTACTTC.